The 10 T cell receptor beta chains in this list originate from one sample, sequenced in a study of identical twins. MiXCR, run by TCRdb on the 5' RACE reads, gives a single entry per CDR3 protein. This table holds approximately 620,000 distinct CDR3 sequences, about 9.4% found once. This sample was shared with a second study, whose subject was yellow fever vaccine responses in identical twins.

The specimen sequenced was PBMCs. The receptors were sampled from a woman younger than 30 in good health.

This clonotype was recorded at least ten times. This chain links TRBV12-3 or TRBV12-4 with TRBJ2-5; D is possibly TRBD1 (5 bases). V was shortened by 2 bases and J by 1 base, with 11 bases between the two germline ends. The CDR3 runs to 15 residues. CDR3 sequence: CASSLLVGRQETQYF. CDR3 DNA: TGTGCCAGCAGTTTATTGGTGGGGCGCCAAGAGACCCAGTACTTC.

This clonotype was recorded a few times. The gene calls are TRBV29-1 and TRBJ2-1, with D perhaps TRBD1 or TRBD2 (5 bases each). Germline assignment: CDR1 SQVTM and CDR2 ANQGSEA. The V gene lost 3 bases and the J gene lost 4 bases, with 13 bases spanning the gap. The CDR3 extends over 14 amino acids. DNA for the CDR3: TGCAGCGTTGATTCGTCGGGGCTGTACAATGAGCAGTTCTTC. Translation: CSVDSSGLYNEQFF.

The chain recombines TRBV30 with TRBJ1-2; a possible D gene is TRBD1 (6 bases). The germline gives CDR1 GTSNPN, CDR2 SVGIG (reference sequence). This CDR3 spans 15 amino acids. The V gene lost 7 bases and the J gene lost 2 bases, with 20 bases spanning the gap. The CDR3 nucleotides are TGTGCCTTGGAGTACGGGGACACATCCAACTATGGCTACACCTTC. It specifies CALEYGDTSNYGYTF.

In its sample, this clonotype was seen many times. The chain links TRBV12-3 or TRBV12-4 to TRBJ2-1; no reliable D call. V lost 3 bases, J lost 7 bases, and 13 bases lay in between. The CDR3 is 14 amino acids. The CDR3 sequence: CASSLALDENEQFF. The CDR3 nucleotides read TGTGCCAGCAGTTTGGCCCTCGACGAGAATGAGCAGTTCTTC.

This clonotype has more than one count but fewer than ten. V gene TRBV9 combines with J gene TRBJ2-5; D assignment may be TRBD1 or TRBD2 (5 bases each). The CDR3 consists of 16 residues. Germline values: CDR1 SGDLS, CDR2 YYNGEE. V lost 3 bases and J lost 3, with 18 bases in between. The CDR3 DNA reads as TGTGCCAGCAGCGCTGACGAGGGGACGTGGAAAGAGACCCAGTACTTC. As protein: CASSADEGTWKETQYF.

This clonotype has just a few counts. The V call is TRBV5-1, the J call TRBJ2-3; 10 bases are shared with TRBD2. This CDR3 is built from 17 residues. Trimming removed 4 bases from V and 7 bases from J; junction bases left unmatched: 15. Germline values: CDR1 SGHRS, CDR2 YFSETQ. The CDR3 sequence: CASSPTPRSAGGNTQYF. The CDR3 DNA reads as TGCGCCAGCAGCCCCACGCCCCGGTCAGCGGGGGGGAATACGCAGTATTTT.

The chain recombines TRBV30 with TRBJ2-7, with D maybe TRBD1 (6 bases). The CDR3 sequence is 11 residues long. Germline V gene lookup returns CDR1 GTSNPN and CDR2 SVGIG (reference sequence). The V end lost 0 bases, the J end lost 6 bases, and 6 bases lay between the germline ends. CDR3 bases: TGTGCCTGGAGTGTAGGGGGCGAGCAGTACTTC. This encodes CAWSVGGEQYF.

The chain carries TRBV27 and TRBJ2-7, with 12 bases lining up with TRBD1. The J segment lost 5 bases and the V segment lost 5 bases, leaving 19 bases of the junction unmatched. Germline lookup yields CDR1 MNHEY and CDR2 SMNVEV (reference sequence). CDR3 length: 19 amino acids. This chain's CDR3 is CASSLNRGTGGKRGDEQYF. In DNA form, the CDR3 reads TGTGCCAGCAGTCTCAACAGGGGGACAGGGGGCAAACGGGGGGACGAGCAGTACTTC.

The chain combines TRBV20-1 with TRBJ2-1, with 11 bases aligning to TRBD2. The CDR3 length is 14 residues. V shed 6 bases and J 6 bases; nucleotides not matched to a gene: 7. Germline lookup yields CDR1 DFQATT and CDR2 SNEGSKA (reference sequence). The CDR3 loop is CSARTSGQFNEQFF. The CDR3 bases are TGCAGTGCCCGGACTAGCGGGCAATTCAATGAGCAGTTCTTC.

This sequence joins TRBV28 and TRBJ2-1, with TRBD2 matching over 10 bases. The V gene's germline CDR1 is MDHEN and CDR2 SYDVKM. The CDR3 consists of 17 residues. The J segment lost 7 bases and the V segment lost 4 bases, leaving 13 bases of the junction unmatched. The CDR3 bases are TGTGCCAGCAGTTCCCGAAGTACTAGCGGGATGTTGAATGAGCAGTTCTTC. Translation: CASSSRSTSGMLNEQFF. The entire variable domain, with the rest obtained from reference TRBV28 and TRBJ2-1, is as follows: DVKVTQSSRYLVKRTGEKVFLECVQDMDHENMFWYRQDPGLGLRLIYFSYDVKMKEKGDIPEGYSVSREKKERFSLILESASTNQTSMYLCASSSRSTSGMLNEQFFGPGTRLTVL.